This T cell receptor beta chain was retrieved from a study of blood T cell repertoires in COVID-19. Across the study: Donors in the United States, Italy and Spain gave samples during acute or convalescent COVID-19. In each case, the material was cDNA or gDNA derived from T cells, B-cell-depleted T cells, or PBMCs.

Profiling relied on immunoSEQ multiplex PCR, and the TCRdb table lists in-frame clones only, not all of them. The sample comprises more than 65,000 clones, about 90% of which are singletons, and approximately 8% rests with the top ten. Germline trimming cut 4 bases from V and 4 bases from J; bases unmatched to any gene: 6. Germline V gene sequence: CDR1 SGHRS, CDR2 YFSETQ. This CDR3 comprises 14 residues. The rearrangement joins TRBV5-1 to TRBJ2-7; 9 bases are shared with TRBD1. The material sequenced was peripheral blood. This receptor was identified in a human donor in a cohort sampled during active COVID-19. The CDR3 DNA sequence: TGCGCCAGCAGCACCGGGACAGGGAGTTACGAGCAGTACTTC. It translates to CASSTGTGSYEQYF.